This T cell receptor (beta chain) was found in a study of blood T cell repertoires in COVID-19. Background on the study: Acute and convalescent COVID-19 specimens originated in the United States, Italy and Spain. The cDNA or gDNA used as material had been derived from T cells, B-cell-depleted T cells, or PBMCs.

Methods used by the authors: Estimated nucleated cell counts came from reference gene primer amplification. Sequenced by immunoSEQ multiplex PCR; TCRdb stores in-frame clones only, minus some. The V and J calls and clone size are taken from that table; D and trimming were inferred from the DNA. The repertoire has about 210,000 clones, around 81% of them found once; the top ten carry approximately 9%. The study assigned cohorts using participant-reported clinical history. Germline-derived CDR1 and CDR2 are SGHDN and FVKESK. This CDR3 region has 13 residues. Trimming removed 1 base from V and 2 bases from J, with 5 bases in between.

This TCR was recovered from a woman between 50 and 59 years old with acute COVID-19. The chain links TRBV14 to TRBJ1-2; D is uncertain. Sequences were obtained from PBMCs or T cells enriched from blood (not recorded which). The CDR3 nucleotides read TGTGCCAGCAGCCAAGCAGTAAACTATGGCTACACCTTC. As protein: CASSQAVNYGYTF.